This section outlines one T cell receptor beta chain sequence together with its context. As yet, its antigen is unknown. This sample is part of a study of cytomegalovirus exposure and HLA in healthy donors. Study details: The 130 or so validation repertoires used a platform that matched the one used for the approximately 690 first-cohort repertoires, as a later analysis reported.

V was clipped by 5 bases and J by 3 bases, with 10 bases between them. CDR1 and CDR2 (germline): MNHNS, SASEGT. The CDR3 contains 13 residues. TCRdb's table, derived via immunoSEQ multiplex PCR, lists solely in-frame clones and lacks some. The sample contains 300,000 to 450,000 clones, roughly 90% of which appear only once. Study-wide results and caveats: Reported results showed that the classifier diagnosed cytomegalovirus status with high specificity and sensitivity. Fewer than 200 TCR beta chains were listed as cytomegalovirus-associated. Rare sequences made up most TCRs, while some public TCRs were found in many donors.

Sequences were obtained from PBMCs. The source is a woman between 18 and 29 years old in good health and CMV-seronegative. This chain links TRBV6-1 with TRBJ1-1; tentative D call: TRBD1 (5 bases). The CDR3 is CASSRREDTEAFF. CDR3 DNA: TGTGCCAGCAGTCGCAGGGAGGACACTGAAGCTTTCTTT.